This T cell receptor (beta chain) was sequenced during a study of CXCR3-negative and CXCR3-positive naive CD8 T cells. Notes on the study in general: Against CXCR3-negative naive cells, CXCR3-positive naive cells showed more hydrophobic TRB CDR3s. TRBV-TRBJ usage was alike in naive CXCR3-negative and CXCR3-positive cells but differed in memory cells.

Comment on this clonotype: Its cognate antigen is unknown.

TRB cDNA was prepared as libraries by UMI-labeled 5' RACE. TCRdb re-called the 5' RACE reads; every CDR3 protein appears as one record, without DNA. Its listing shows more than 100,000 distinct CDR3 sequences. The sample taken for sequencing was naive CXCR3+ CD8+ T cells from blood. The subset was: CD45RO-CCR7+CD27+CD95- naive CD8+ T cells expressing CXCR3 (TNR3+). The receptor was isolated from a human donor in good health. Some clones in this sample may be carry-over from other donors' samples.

The CDR3 loop is CASSYTRVAGVNTGELFF. J is TRBJ2-2 and V is TRBV6-6; as DNA is missing, the TRBD1 call by TCRdb cannot be tested. From germline, CDR1 is MNHNY and CDR2 SVGAGI (reference sequence). The CDR3 runs to 18 residues.